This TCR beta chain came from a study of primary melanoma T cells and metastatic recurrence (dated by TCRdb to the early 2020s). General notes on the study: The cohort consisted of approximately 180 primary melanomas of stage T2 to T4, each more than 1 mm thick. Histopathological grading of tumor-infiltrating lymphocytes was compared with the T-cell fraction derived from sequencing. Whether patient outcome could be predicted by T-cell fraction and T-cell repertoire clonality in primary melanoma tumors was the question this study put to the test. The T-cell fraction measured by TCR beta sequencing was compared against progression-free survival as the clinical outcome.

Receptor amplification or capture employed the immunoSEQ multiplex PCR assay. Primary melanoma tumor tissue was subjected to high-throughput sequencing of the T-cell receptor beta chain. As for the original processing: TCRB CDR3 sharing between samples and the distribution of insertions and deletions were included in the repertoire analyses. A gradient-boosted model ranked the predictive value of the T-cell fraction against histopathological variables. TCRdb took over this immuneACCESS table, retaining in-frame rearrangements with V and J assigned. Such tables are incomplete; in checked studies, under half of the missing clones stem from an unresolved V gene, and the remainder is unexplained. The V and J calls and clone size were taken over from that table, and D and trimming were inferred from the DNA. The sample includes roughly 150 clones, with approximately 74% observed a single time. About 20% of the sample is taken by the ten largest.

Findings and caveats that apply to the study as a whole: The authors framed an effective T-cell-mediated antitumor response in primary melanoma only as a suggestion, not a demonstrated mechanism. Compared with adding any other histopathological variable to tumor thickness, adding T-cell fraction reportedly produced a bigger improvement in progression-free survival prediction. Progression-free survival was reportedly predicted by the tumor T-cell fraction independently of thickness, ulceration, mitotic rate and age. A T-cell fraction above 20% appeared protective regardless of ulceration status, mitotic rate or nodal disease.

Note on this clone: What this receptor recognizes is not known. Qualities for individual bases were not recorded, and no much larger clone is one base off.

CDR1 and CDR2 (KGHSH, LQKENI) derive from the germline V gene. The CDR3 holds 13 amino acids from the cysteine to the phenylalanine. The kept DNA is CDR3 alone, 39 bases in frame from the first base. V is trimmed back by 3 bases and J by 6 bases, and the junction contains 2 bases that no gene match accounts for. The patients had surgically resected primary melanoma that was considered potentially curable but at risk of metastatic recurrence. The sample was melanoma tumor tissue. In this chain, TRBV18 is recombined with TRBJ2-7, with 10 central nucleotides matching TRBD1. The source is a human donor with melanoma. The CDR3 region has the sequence CASSPRDRGEQYF. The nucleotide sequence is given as TGTGCCAGCTCACCGAGGGACAGGGGCGAGCAGTACTTC.